The 25 T cell receptor beta chains listed next were all sequenced from one sample in a study of T cells in Graves' hyperthyroidism and ophthalmopathy. Amplification targeted TCR beta CDR3 regions from RNA transcripts. When the TCR CDR3 underwent first-round RT-PCR, the HTBI primer set was used. TCRdb re-called the multiplex PCR reads through MiXCR, storing one row per CDR3 protein. This sample has roughly 500,000 distinct CDR3 sequences; around 42% occur once, and the top ten carry over 15%. Sequencing input: peripheral blood or thyroid tissue (not recorded which). The receptors come from an adult woman with Graves' disease, either hyperthyroidism or ophthalmopathy (not recorded which).

The chain carries TRBV19 and TRBJ1-6; TRBD1 matches 11 bases. Germline V gene sequence: CDR1 LNHDA, CDR2 SQIVND (reference sequence). The CDR3 covers 14 residues. J gave up 9 bases and V 5 bases, and 3 bases lay outside the gene matches. For the CDR3, the DNA is TGTGCCAGTAGTCACGGACAGGGGGCTTCACCCCTCCACTTT. It encodes CASSHGQGASPLHF.

This clonotype was seen a few times. The chain links TRBV20-1 to TRBJ1-2; D may be TRBD1 (6 bases). CDR1 and CDR2 from the germline V gene are DFQATT and SNEGSKA (reference sequence). Trimming stripped 8 bases from V and 4 bases from J, with 17 bases between. This CDR3 has 13 amino acids. CDR3 in DNA: TGCAGTCCCGCTCAGGACAGACTCTATGGCTACACCTTC. Amino acid sequence: CSPAQDRLYGYTF.

With respect to this clonotype: At one boundary the junction diverges from the germline segment, which might be a read error. The J gene is TRBJ1-1, the V gene TRBV18; 11 nucleotides agree with TRBD1. Germline V gives CDR1 KGHSH, CDR2 LQKENI. The CDR3 covers 14 residues. The CDR3 here is CARSPPGTGGEAFF. The CDR3 DNA is TGTGCCCGCTCACCTCCGGGGACAGGGGGTGAAGCTTTCTTT.

This clonotype turned up a few times. The J gene is TRBJ2-1, the V gene TRBV10-3, with a tentative D call TRBD2 (5 bases). The V gene lost 5 bases and the J gene lost 5 bases, with 16 bases spanning the gap. Germline V gene sequence: CDR1 ENHRY, CDR2 SYGVKD. This CDR3 is built from 15 residues. The CDR3 reads CAISSSGGHDNEQFF. The DNA of the CDR3 is TGTGCCATCAGTTCCAGCGGAGGCCACGACAATGAGCAGTTCTTC.

This chain connects TRBV6-1 to TRBJ2-7; TRBD1 matches 9 bases. With 5 bases clipped from V and 3 bases from J, the junction kept 11 bases outside the gene matches. The CDR3 spans 16 residues. Per the germline V gene, CDR1 is MNHNS and CDR2 is SASEGT. The CDR3 coding sequence is TGTGCCAGCAGTCCCCAACCCGGGACAGGGCGCTACGAGCAGTACTTC. Amino acids: CASSPQPGTGRYEQYF.

The chain recombines TRBV7-2 with TRBJ2-5; 9 positions agree with TRBD2. This CDR3 comprises 16 residues. The germline gives CDR1 SGHTA, CDR2 FQGNSA. J was trimmed by 4 bases and V by 1 base; bases with no gene match: 7. The CDR3 sequence: CASSLGVREGLETQYF. In nucleotides, the CDR3 is TGTGCCAGCAGCTTAGGGGTGCGGGAGGGCCTAGAGACCCAGTACTTC.

Many counts were recorded for this clonotype. The chain carries TRBV5-1 and TRBJ2-5; D may be TRBD1 (6 bases). The CDR3 consists of 14 residues. Trimming shortened V by 2 bases and J by 0 bases, and 8 bases separated the two germline ends. Germline CDR1 SGHRS, CDR2 YFSETQ. The CDR3 DNA reads as TGCGCCAGCAGCTTCCAGGGGTACCAAGAGACCCAGTACTTC. This gives the protein CASSFQGYQETQYF.

The CDR3 reads CATNRQDSNQPQHF. DNA of the CDR3: TGTGCCACAAACAGACAGGATAGCAATCAGCCCCAGCATTTT. This rearrangement joins TRBV10-3 to TRBJ1-5; maybe TRBD1 (6 bases). V was trimmed by 10 bases and J by 0 bases, leaving 13 bases between them. Germline V gene data show CDR1 as ENHRY and CDR2 as SYGVKD. This CDR3 comprises 14 residues.

The chain carries TRBV19 and TRBJ2-6; the D is unclear. The CDR3 has 14 amino acids. Germline lookup yields CDR1 LNHDA and CDR2 SQIVND (reference sequence). The V gene lost 0 bases and the J gene lost 2 bases, with 2 bases spanning the gap. In nucleotides, the CDR3 is TGTGCCAGTAGTATAGATCCTGGGGCCAACGTCCTGACTTTC. Encoded protein: CASSIDPGANVLTF.

A remark on this clonotype: An end of the junction differs from the germline gene, which may be a read error. As DNA, the CDR3 is TGTGCCGGCAGCCGAACGGGGCGGAAACAAGAGACCCAGTACTTC. It specifies CAGSRTGRKQETQYF. V is TRBV7-3 and J is TRBJ2-5; D tentatively fits TRBD1 or TRBD2 (5 bases each). Germline loops: CDR1 SGHTA, CDR2 FQGTGA. This CDR3 is 15 amino acids long.

This clonotype was recorded only once. A read error is possible here, since a much larger clone lies one base away. The chain uses TRBV4-2 and TRBJ2-5; TRBD2 is a possible D gene (6 bases). The CDR3 loop spans 19 amino acids. Germline V lookup: CDR1 LGHNA, CDR2 YNFKEQ. CDR3 amino acids: CVSSQGLGRDEAGQETQYF. The CDR3 bases are TGTGTCAGCAGCCAGGGCCTGGGGCGGGATGAGGCGGGGCAAGAGACCCAGTACTTC.

This clonotype was detected only a few times. The CDR3 bases are TGTGCCAGCAGAATCTCAGGGACAGCCTACGAGCAGTACTTC. Its translation is CASRISGTAYEQYF. The gene calls are TRBV28 and TRBJ2-7; 7 nucleotides agree with TRBD1. CDR3 length equals 14 residues. With V trimmed by 6 bases and J by 2 bases, 7 bases remained unmatched. Germline lookup yields CDR1 MDHEN and CDR2 SYDVKM. The entire variable domain, with the rest obtained from reference TRBV28 and TRBJ2-7, is as follows: DVKVTQSSRYLVKRTGEKVFLECVQDMDHENMFWYRQDPGLGLRLIYFSYDVKMKEKGDIPEGYSVSREKKERFSLILESASTNQTSMYLCASRISGTAYEQYFGPGTRLTVT.

This clonotype was detected many times. The chain links TRBV5-1 to TRBJ2-7; D possibly corresponds to TRBD1 (6 bases). The CDR3 sequence is 11 residues long. CDR1 is SGHRS, CDR2 YFSETQ, per germline. Trimming shortened V by 6 bases and J by 7 bases, and 11 bases separated the two germline ends. The CDR3 coding sequence is TGCGCCAGCACAGGGGCCGGGGAGCAGTACTTC. Amino acids: CASTGAGEQYF.

Only one count was recorded for this clonotype. V gene TRBV10-2 combines with J gene TRBJ2-7; either TRBD1 or TRBD2 may fit D (5 bases each). CDR1 is WSHSY, CDR2 SAAADI, per germline. The CDR3 runs 17 residues. V was clipped by 7 bases and J by 2 bases, with 24 bases between them. The CDR3 here is CASMSAASPGRTYEQYF. The CDR3 DNA follows: TGCGCCAGCATGAGTGCCGCGTCACCGGGACGGACCTACGAGCAGTACTTC.

This clonotype has more than one count but fewer than ten. The chain is built from TRBV2 and TRBJ2-5, with D perhaps TRBD2 (5 bases). The CDR3 totals 13 residues. V dropped 3 bases and J dropped 3 bases, with 8 bases sitting between them. Germline V gene lookup returns CDR1 SNHLY and CDR2 FYNNEI. DNA for the CDR3: TGTGCCAGCAGTGACGACTACAAAGAGACCCAGTACTTC. Translation: CASSDDYKETQYF.

The chain joins TRBV29-1 to TRBJ1-2; TRBD1 is a possible D gene (6 bases). The CDR3 extends over 13 amino acids. In germline, CDR1 is SQVTM, CDR2 ANQGSEA. Trimming left V 5 bases short and J 4 bases short, with 14 bases between. The CDR3 DNA reads as TGCAGCGTTCTGGACAGCGTTGGCTATGGCTACACCTTC. It is translated as CSVLDSVGYGYTF.

The gene calls are TRBV7-9 and TRBJ2-7, with D possibly matching TRBD1 (6 bases). The CDR3 is 13 residues long. Deletions cut 3 bases from V and 6 bases from J, with 12 bases between. Germline V gene sequence: CDR1 SEHNR, CDR2 FQNEAQ (reference sequence). This CDR3 is CASSLDSESEQYF. The CDR3 DNA sequence: TGTGCCAGCAGCTTGGACAGTGAGAGCGAGCAGTACTTC.

CDR3 sequence (DNA): TGCGCCAGCAGTTCAGGGGCCCAAAATCAGCCCCAGCATTTT. Amino acid sequence: CASSSGAQNQPQHF. The gene calls are TRBV10-1 and TRBJ1-5, with a possible D match to TRBD1 (6 bases). Trimming pared 5 bases from V and 4 bases from J, leaving 12 bases between. CDR1 is WNHNN, CDR2 SYGVQD, per germline (reference sequence). This CDR3 has 14 amino acids.

This clonotype came up many times. The chain links TRBV12-5 to TRBJ1-1; no clear D. Looked up from germline, CDR1 is LGHNT and CDR2 is FRNRAP. The ends were cut back, 7 bases at V and 7 bases at J, with 10 bases in the middle. The CDR3 length is 11 residues. CDR3 residues: CASATENEAFF. CDR3 bases: TGTGCTAGTGCCACAGAAAATGAAGCTTTCTTT.

About this clonotype: Its ends do not fully match the called genes, so a read error is possible. This chain joins TRBV7-7 and TRBJ2-5; TRBD1 or TRBD2 may be the D gene (5 bases each). The germline V gene encodes CDR1 SSHAT and CDR2 FNYEAQ (reference sequence). This CDR3 comprises 18 residues. The CDR3 DNA is TGTGCTAGCAGCTTAGAAGGTCTAGCAACAGGACCCCAAGAGACCCAGTACTTC. Protein sequence: CASSLEGLATGPQETQYF.

V and J are TRBV11-2 and TRBJ2-5, with D hard to call. Trimming cost V 0 bases and J 9 bases, with 20 bases left between them. The CDR3 has 16 amino acids. Germline CDR1 and CDR2: SGHAT and FQNNGV. In DNA, the CDR3 is TGTGCCAGCAGCTTAGAGGCAGCCCTTAGCAATCAGCCCCAGTACTTC. This codes for CASSLEAALSNQPQYF.

The CDR3 sequence is CASSLGPRGYF. The CDR3, as DNA: TGTGCCAGCAGCCTAGGGCCAAGAGGGTACTTC. The chain recombines TRBV11-3 with TRBJ2-5; no clear D gene. The germline V gene encodes CDR1 SGHNT and CDR2 YENEEA. Trimming pared 5 bases from V and 13 bases from J, leaving 14 bases between. The CDR3 is made up of 11 amino acids.

The chain is built from TRBV2 and TRBJ2-7, with D perhaps assigned TRBD1 or TRBD2 (5 bases each). The germline gives CDR1 SNHLY, CDR2 FYNNEI. The CDR3 length is 13 residues. The germline V and J ends were trimmed by 6 bases and 3 bases, with 12 bases remaining between them. DNA of the CDR3: TGTGCCAGCAGAAGGGACCACGACTACGAGCAGTACTTC. Protein product: CASRRDHDYEQYF.

This clonotype has at least ten counts. The J gene is TRBJ1-5, the V gene TRBV7-2, with TRBD1 as a possible D gene (5 bases). This CDR3 contains 17 residues. V was shortened by 2 bases and J by 2 bases, with 16 bases between the two germline ends. Germline values: CDR1 SGHTA, CDR2 FQGNSA. Here the CDR3 reads CASSLIGGSWGNQPQHF. In DNA form, the CDR3 reads TGTGCCAGCAGCTTAATCGGGGGGTCTTGGGGCAATCAGCCCCAGCATTTT.

The chain is built from TRBV7-9 and TRBJ2-7; D may be TRBD1 or TRBD2 (6 bases each). The CDR3 totals 12 residues. The V gene's germline CDR1 is SEHNR and CDR2 FQNEAQ (reference sequence). Trimming cost V 5 bases and J 5 bases, with 10 bases left between them. For the CDR3, the DNA is TGTGCCAGCAGCCAAGGGGGGAACGAGCAGTACTTC. As protein: CASSQGGNEQYF.